Each of the 26 T cell receptor beta chains below was sequenced from the same sample in a study of regulatory T cells in long-lasting Graves disease. Time point of the sample: newly diagnosed GD, antithyroid drugs for less than 3 months. The TCR library was made from RNA that had been extracted from PBMCs in TRIzol. Combining iRepertoire HTBI primers with Arm-PCR of CDR3 regions, the authors built TCR beta libraries. One entry per CDR3 protein, called by TCRdb with MiXCR from the multiplex PCR reads. Among about 540,000 distinct CDR3 sequences listed, 13% were seen once. The same data also contributed to another study, on T cells in Graves' hyperthyroidism and ophthalmopathy.

This specimen was peripheral blood mononuclear cells (PBMCs), taken at new diagnosis, from a patient treated with antithyroid drugs. Receptors were obtained from a young man with Graves disease.

Turning to this clonotype: This may arise from a read error, as a much more abundant clone is one base away. The V gene is TRBV11-2, the J gene TRBJ2-1; D possibly matches TRBD1 or TRBD2 (5 bases each). Matching the DNA end better, TRBJ2-5 makes the J call doubtful. From germline, CDR1 is SGHAT and CDR2 FQNNGV. This CDR3 has 15 residues. The CDR3 loop is CTSSPVPGSEETQYF. The CDR3, as DNA: TGTACCAGCAGCCCCGTCCCAGGGAGTGAAGAGACCCAGTACTTC.

This clonotype was counted ten times or more. The CDR3 spells CASSLVAGGESEQYF. The DNA of the CDR3 is TGTGCCAGCAGCTTAGTGGCGGGAGGAGAATCCGAGCAGTACTTC. The chain recombines TRBV7-9 with TRBJ2-7; 8 bases are a match to TRBD2. The CDR3 covers 15 residues. CDR1 and CDR2 from the germline V gene are SEHNR and FQNEAQ (reference sequence). V dropped 1 base and J dropped 6; count of bases not matched to a gene: 8.

About this clonotype itself: This likely stems from a read error, as it lies one base from a far larger clone. V usage is TRBV2 and J usage is TRBJ2-3; 7 positions agree with TRBD1. The assigned J gene may be wrong: the sequence end matches TRBJ1-1 better. The CDR3 has 13 amino acids. The germline V gene has CDR1 SNHLY and CDR2 FYNNEI. The CDR3 is CASTQGGDTEAFF. CDR3 DNA sequence: TGTGCCAGCACCCAGGGGGGGGACACTGAAGCTTTCTTT.

This clonotype appeared a few times. The chain is built from TRBV3-1 and TRBJ2-1; TRBD2 might be the D (6 bases). The CDR3 length is 16 residues. The V end was cut by 0 bases, the J end by 6 bases, with 15 bases between. CDR1 is LGHDT and CDR2 is YNNKEL in the germline V gene (reference sequence). The CDR3 protein is CASSQEGVGGSNEQFF. CDR3 nucleotide sequence: TGTGCCAGCAGCCAAGAAGGCGTCGGGGGATCCAATGAGCAGTTCTTC.

CDR3 residues: CSALLLAGRETQYF. CDR3 DNA: TGCAGTGCCCTCCTACTAGCGGGAAGGGAGACCCAGTACTTC. V usage is TRBV20-1 and J usage is TRBJ2-5; 10 bases line up with TRBD2. CDR3 length: 14 amino acids. The junction had 9 bases not matched to a gene; V was cut back by 6 bases and J by 5 bases. Per germline, CDR1 DFQATT and CDR2 SNEGSKA (reference sequence).

This clonotype came up many times. The chain couples TRBV7-2 to TRBJ2-3, with TRBD1 matching over 8 bases. CDR3 length: 16 residues. J gave up 3 bases and V 6 bases, and 11 bases lay outside the gene matches. Germline V gives CDR1 SGHTA, CDR2 FQGNSA. This CDR3 reads CASRSYGQGRTDTQYF. The CDR3 nucleotides read TGTGCCAGCAGATCGTATGGACAGGGTAGGACAGATACGCAGTATTTT.

At least ten counts were recorded for this clonotype. V gene TRBV13 combines with J gene TRBJ2-5; 9 bases match TRBD2. The CDR3 is 15 amino acids. The V segment lost 5 bases and the J segment 5 bases; nucleotides outside the gene matches: 9. Germline V lookup: CDR1 PRHDT, CDR2 FYEKMQ (reference sequence). This CDR3 is CASSNAGGPRETQYF. CDR3 in DNA: TGTGCCAGCAGCAATGCGGGGGGGCCTCGGGAGACCCAGTACTTC.

This clonotype was detected a few times. V is TRBV20-1 and J is TRBJ1-4, with D uncertain. The V end lost 4 bases, the J end lost 8 bases, and 14 bases lay between the germline ends. This CDR3 is 13 amino acids long. Germline lookup yields CDR1 DFQATT and CDR2 SNEGSKA (reference sequence). DNA of the CDR3: TGCAGTGCTAAGCCCCGCCGGGCCGAAAAACTGTTTTTT. Protein: CSAKPRRAEKLFF.

This sequence joins TRBV5-1 and TRBJ2-7; 13 bases line up with TRBD2. V trimming: 7 bases; J trimming: 3 bases; junction bases outside the gene matches: 7. This CDR3 contains 15 residues. The V gene's germline CDR1 is SGHRS and CDR2 YFSETQ. In DNA, the CDR3 is TGCGCCAGCGGGCCGGGACTAGCGGGACTCTACGAGCAGTACTTC. Encoded protein: CASGPGLAGLYEQYF. Variable domain in full (rest from reference TRBV5-1 and TRBJ2-7): KAGVTQTPRYLIKTRGQQVTLSCSPISGHRSVSWYQQTPGQGLQFLFEYFSETQRNKGNFPGRFSGRQFSNSRSEMNVSTLELGDSALYLCASGPGLAGLYEQYFGPGTRLTVT.

Ten or more counts support this clonotype. The J gene is TRBJ1-3, the V gene TRBV29-1; D remains ambiguous. The CDR3 has 12 residues. Germline V gene sequence: CDR1 SQVTM, CDR2 ANQGSEA. V was shortened by 4 bases and J by 4 bases, with 8 bases between the two germline ends. The CDR3 is CSVVTEGNTIYF. The DNA of the CDR3 is TGCAGCGTTGTGACGGAAGGAAACACCATATATTTT.

This clonotype was found many times. The J gene is TRBJ2-3, the V gene TRBV2; TRBD2 matches 14 bases. This CDR3 contains 19 residues. Germline lookup yields CDR1 SNHLY and CDR2 FYNNEI. Germline trimming cut 4 bases from V and 0 bases from J; bases unmatched to any gene: 9. The CDR3 sequence: CASSGPGLAGESSTDTQYF. The CDR3 coding sequence is TGTGCCAGCAGTGGACCGGGACTAGCGGGAGAATCTAGCACAGATACGCAGTATTTT. Full variable domain (outside the CDR3, taken from reference TRBV2 and TRBJ2-3): EPEVTQTPSHQVTQMGQEVILRCVPISNHLYFYWYRQILGQKVEFLVSFYNNEISEKSEIFDDQFSVERPDGSNFTLKIRSTKLEDSAMYFCASSGPGLAGESSTDTQYFGPGTRLTVL.

This clonotype was counted many times. The chain carries TRBV30 and TRBJ1-5; 8 bases map to TRBD1. Unmatched junction bases numbered 14, after V lost 3 bases and J lost 4 bases. The germline V gene encodes CDR1 GTSNPN and CDR2 SVGIG (reference sequence). The CDR3 totals 17 residues. Written as DNA, the CDR3 is TGTGCCTGGAGCATTCGTACAGGGGGTTTTTGGAATCAGCCCCAGCATTTT. This codes for CAWSIRTGGFWNQPQHF.

As regards this clonotype: Germline is not matched at one junction end, which may reflect a read error. The chain is built from TRBV6-1 and TRBJ2-5, with TRBD2 matching over 9 bases. Germline V gives CDR1 MNHNS, CDR2 SASEGT. The CDR3 runs to 13 residues. The CDR3 DNA follows: TGTGCCAGCAGTCCTAGCGGGGAAGAGACCCAGCACTTC. It specifies CASSPSGEETQHF.

Note on this clonotype: A much larger clone is a single base away; this may be a read error. The chain joins TRBV20-1 to TRBJ2-3; TRBD2 is a possible D gene (5 bases). Germline V lookup: CDR1 DFQATT, CDR2 SNEGSKA (reference sequence). Trimming pared 5 bases from V and 1 base from J, leaving 19 bases between. This CDR3 is 16 amino acids long. This CDR3 reads CSAADLAATGTDTQYF. The DNA of the CDR3 is TGCAGTGCTGCCGATCTAGCCGCGACTGGCACAGATACGCAGTATTTT.

This clonotype was picked up a small number of times. The chain uses TRBV19 and TRBJ2-1, with 12 nucleotides matching TRBD1. CDR3 length: 15 amino acids. Germline V gene lookup returns CDR1 LNHDA and CDR2 SQIVND (reference sequence). The J segment lost 5 bases and the V segment lost 7 bases, leaving 6 bases of the junction unmatched. Here the CDR3 reads CASTSGTGGNNEQFF. CDR3 DNA sequence: TGTGCCAGTACCTCAGGGACAGGGGGCAACAATGAGCAGTTCTTC.

Ten or more counts support this clonotype. The chain is built from TRBV10-2 and TRBJ2-7, with D perhaps TRBD2 (6 bases). The length of the CDR3 is 14 residues. CDR1 and CDR2 (germline): WSHSY, SAAADI. Trimming took 8 bases from V and 0 from J, leaving 14 bases between them. CDR3 residues: CASSREVPSYEQYF. The CDR3 DNA reads as TGCGCCAGCTCAAGGGAGGTCCCCTCCTACGAGCAGTACTTC.

This clonotype has ten or more counts. The chain combines TRBV27 with TRBJ1-5; D is unclear. V was shortened by 6 bases and J by 0 bases, with 6 bases between the two germline ends. Germline lookup yields CDR1 MNHEY and CDR2 SMNVEV (reference sequence). The CDR3 runs to 13 residues. The CDR3 is CASRHASNQPQHF. The CDR3 DNA reads TGTGCCAGCAGGCATGCTAGCAATCAGCCCCAGCATTTT.

In this sample, this clonotype turned up once. A read error may be the cause here, since a much bigger clone is one base away. The chain couples TRBV19 to TRBJ2-2, with D possibly being TRBD2 (5 bases). The CDR3 is 17 residues long. Germline-derived CDR1 and CDR2 are LNHDA and SQIVND (reference sequence). Trimming pared 9 bases from V and 3 bases from J, leaving 23 bases between. The CDR3 DNA reads as TGTGCCAGGGAAGGCCAGCGGACCCTGAAGGACACCGGGGAGCTGTTTTTT. Translated: CAREGQRTLKDTGELFF.

This clonotype was seen only a few times. The rearrangement joins TRBV20-1 to TRBJ1-4, with TRBD1 as a possible D gene (5 bases). V lost 6 bases and J lost 7, with 15 bases in between. CDR1 is DFQATT, CDR2 SNEGSKA, per germline (reference sequence). The CDR3 runs 13 residues. CDR3 residues: CSAGGGFGEKLFF. Here the CDR3 DNA reads TGCAGTGCGGGTGGGGGGTTCGGTGAAAAACTGTTTTTT.

The chain employs TRBV10-2 and TRBJ2-1, with D possibly matching TRBD2 (5 bases). CDR1 and CDR2 (germline): WSHSY, SAAADI. Trimming removed 8 bases at V and 5 bases at J, with 7 bases between. The CDR3 is 11 amino acids. DNA of the CDR3: TGCGCCAGCGCCGGGGACAATGAGCAGTTCTTC. Residues: CASAGDNEQFF.

This clonotype was counted only a few times. A far larger clone is one base from this, pointing to a likely read error. The CDR3 is CANSRTDTQYF. The CDR3 DNA follows: TGTGCCAACAGCCGCACAGATACGCAGTATTTT. This rearrangement joins TRBV12-3 or TRBV12-4 to TRBJ2-3; no reliable D call. The V end lost 10 bases, the J end lost 1 base, and 6 bases lay between the germline ends. The CDR3 consists of 11 residues.

This clonotype was detected many times. This chain connects TRBV18 to TRBJ2-1, with 8 bases that match TRBD1. Looked up from germline, CDR1 is KGHSH and CDR2 is LQKENI. V dropped 9 bases and J dropped 10; count of bases not matched to a gene: 5. The CDR3 has 11 amino acids. The CDR3 DNA is TGTGCCAGTACAGGGGGAGGCGAGCAGTTCTTC. It specifies CASTGGGEQFF.

This clonotype was counted only a few times. This rearrangement joins TRBV19 to TRBJ2-3; D tentatively fits TRBD1 or TRBD2 (5 bases each). V gave up 6 bases and J gave up 4 bases, with 17 bases separating them. Per germline, CDR1 LNHDA and CDR2 SQIVND (reference sequence). CDR3 length equals 15 residues. This CDR3 is CASSTGTVRSDTQYF. The CDR3 DNA is TGTGCCAGTAGCACCGGGACGGTCAGGTCAGATACGCAGTATTTT.

This clonotype was observed at least ten times. The chain links TRBV20-1 to TRBJ2-3; D is unresolved. The CDR3 is 14 amino acids. CDR1 is DFQATT and CDR2 is SNEGSKA in the germline V gene (reference sequence). V was shortened by 5 bases and J by 0 bases, with 12 bases between the two germline ends. The CDR3 reads CSAARLSSTDTQYF. The CDR3, as DNA: TGCAGTGCTGCCCGACTTTCGAGCACAGATACGCAGTATTTT.

A few counts support this clonotype. This is likely a read error, given that the CDR3 carries no conserved phenylalanine or tryptophan at its end. The rearrangement joins TRBV29-1 to TRBJ1-4; perhaps TRBD1 as D (6 bases). V lost 4 bases, J lost 0 bases, and 6 bases lay in between. CDR1 is SQVTM, CDR2 ANQGSEA, per germline. CDR3 size: 13 residues. The CDR3 sequence: CSVAGATNEKLFL. The CDR3, as DNA: TGCAGCGTTGCAGGGGCAACTAATGAAAAACTGTTTCTT.

This clonotype was observed many times. The gene calls are TRBV10-2 and TRBJ1-2; D may be TRBD1 (5 bases). The CDR3 spans 15 residues. Germline V lookup: CDR1 WSHSY, CDR2 SAAADI. Trimming took off 0 bases at V and 5 bases at J, with 13 bases between the two ends. The CDR3 is CASSESTGAQYGYTF. The CDR3, as DNA: TGCGCCAGCAGTGAGTCTACAGGAGCCCAGTATGGCTACACCTTC.